The subject of this entry is one T cell receptor beta chain. Its antigen specificity is not known. Base quality data are lacking; no much larger clone is found one base away. The sample originates from a study of T-cell reconstitution after alpha-beta-depleted transplantation in children (dated by TCRdb to about 2016). Study-level background: The study quantitatively tracked T-cell immune reconstitution after TCRalphabeta/CD19-depleted allogeneic hematopoietic cell transplantation in children using TCR repertoire profiling.

Between the V and J ends, shortened by 2 bases and 0 bases respectively, the junction contains 10 bases. CDR1 LNHNV and CDR2 YYDKDF were looked up in the germline V gene (reference sequence). The CDR3, from cysteine to phenylalanine, totals 15 residues. Only the CDR3 region is kept as DNA, spanning 45 bases read in frame from base 1. The library was built by means of PCR. Sequencing instrument: Illumina HiSeq 2500. TCR library preparation used molecular barcoding, with unique molecular identifiers applied to normalize quantification of the TCRbeta repertoire. Through fastp at Q25 and MiXCR, TCRdb rebuilt clones from the public reads, retaining in-frame beta chains. Duplicate CDR3 protein sequences are folded into a single record with the most common DNA and genes. The sample has hundreds of thousands of distinct CDR3 sequences on record, roughly 15% of them singletons. The top ten clonotypes cover approximately 1.1% of the sample.

This specimen was PBMCs from the stem cell graft donor, taken from the stem cell graft. The sequence came from a human donor who donated a stem cell graft to a child with acute myeloid leukemia. The chain employs TRBV15 and TRBJ1-1; the D region possibly corresponds to TRBD1 (5 bases align). The CDR3 protein is CATSRQGALNTEAFF. The sequenced DNA: TGTGCCACCAGCAGACAGGGAGCCCTGAACACTGAAGCTTTCTTT.